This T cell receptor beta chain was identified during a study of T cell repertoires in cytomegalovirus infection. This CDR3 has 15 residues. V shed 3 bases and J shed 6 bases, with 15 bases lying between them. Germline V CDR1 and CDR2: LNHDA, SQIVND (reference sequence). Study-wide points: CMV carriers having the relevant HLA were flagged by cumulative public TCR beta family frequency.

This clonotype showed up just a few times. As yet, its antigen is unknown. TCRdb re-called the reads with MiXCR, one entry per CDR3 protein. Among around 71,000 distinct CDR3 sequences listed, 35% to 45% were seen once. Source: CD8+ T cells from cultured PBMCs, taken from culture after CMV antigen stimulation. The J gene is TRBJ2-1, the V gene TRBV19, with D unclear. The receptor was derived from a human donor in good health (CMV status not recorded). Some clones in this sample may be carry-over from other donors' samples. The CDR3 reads CASSMSLRAVNEQFF. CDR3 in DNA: TGTGCCAGTAGTATGTCCCTTAGGGCCGTCAATGAGCAGTTCTTC. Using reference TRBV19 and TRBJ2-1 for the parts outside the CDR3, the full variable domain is DGGITQSPKYLFRKEGQNVTLSCEQNLNHDAMYWYRQDPGQGLRLIYYSQIVNDFQKGDIAEGYSVSREKKESFPLTVTSAQKNPTAFYLCASSMSLRAVNEQFFGPGTRLTVL.